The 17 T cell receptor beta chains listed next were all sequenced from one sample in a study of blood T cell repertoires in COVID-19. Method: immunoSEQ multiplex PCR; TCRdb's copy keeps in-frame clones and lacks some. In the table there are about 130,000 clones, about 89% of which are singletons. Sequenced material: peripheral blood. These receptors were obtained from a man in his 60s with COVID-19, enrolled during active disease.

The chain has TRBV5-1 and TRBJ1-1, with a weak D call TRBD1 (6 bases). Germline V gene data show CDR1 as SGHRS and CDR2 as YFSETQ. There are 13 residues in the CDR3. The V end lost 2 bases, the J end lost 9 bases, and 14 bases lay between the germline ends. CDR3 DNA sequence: TGCGCCAGCAGCTTCGGGGACATTTGGAAAGCTTTCTTT. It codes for CASSFGDIWKAFF.

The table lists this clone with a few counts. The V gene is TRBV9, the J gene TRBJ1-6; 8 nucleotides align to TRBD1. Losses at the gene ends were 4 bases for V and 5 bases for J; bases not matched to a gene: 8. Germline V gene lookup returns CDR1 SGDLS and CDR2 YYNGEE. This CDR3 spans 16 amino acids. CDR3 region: CASSTRLGQDNSPLHF. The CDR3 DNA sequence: TGTGCCAGCAGCACGAGGCTGGGACAGGATAATTCACCCCTCCACTTT.

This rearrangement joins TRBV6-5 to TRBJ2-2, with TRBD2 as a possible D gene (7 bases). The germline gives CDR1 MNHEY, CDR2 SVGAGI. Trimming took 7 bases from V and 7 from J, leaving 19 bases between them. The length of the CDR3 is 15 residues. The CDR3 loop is CASTWEGGLVGELFF. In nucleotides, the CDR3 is TGTGCCAGCACGTGGGAGGGGGGGCTCGTCGGGGAGCTGTTTTTT.

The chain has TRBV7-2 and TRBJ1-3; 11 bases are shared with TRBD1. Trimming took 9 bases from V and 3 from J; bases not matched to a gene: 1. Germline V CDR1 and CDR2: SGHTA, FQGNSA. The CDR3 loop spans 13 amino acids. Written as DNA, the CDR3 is TGTGCCAGTGGGACAGGGGGTGGAAACACCATATATTTT. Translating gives CASGTGGGNTIYF. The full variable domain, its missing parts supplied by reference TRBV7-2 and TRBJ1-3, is GAGVSQSPSNKVTEKGKDVELRCDPISGHTALYWYRQSLGQGLEFLIYFQGNSAPDKSGLPSDRFSAERTGGSVSTLTIQRTQQEDSAVYLCASGTGGGNTIYFGEGSWLTVV.

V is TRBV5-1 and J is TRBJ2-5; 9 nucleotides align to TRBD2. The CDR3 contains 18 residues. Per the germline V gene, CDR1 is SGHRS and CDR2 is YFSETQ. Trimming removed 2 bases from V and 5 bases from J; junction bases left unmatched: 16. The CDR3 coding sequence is TGCGCCAGCAGCTTTCTGGAGATTAGCGGGGGAGGGTCGGAGACCCAGTACTTC. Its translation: CASSFLEISGGGSETQYF.

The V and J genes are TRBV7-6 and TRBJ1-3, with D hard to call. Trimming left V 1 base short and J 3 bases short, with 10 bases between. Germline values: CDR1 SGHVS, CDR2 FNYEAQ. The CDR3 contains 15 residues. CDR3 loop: CASSLGGAFGNTIYF. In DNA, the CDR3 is TGTGCCAGCAGCTTAGGAGGAGCCTTTGGAAACACCATATATTTT.

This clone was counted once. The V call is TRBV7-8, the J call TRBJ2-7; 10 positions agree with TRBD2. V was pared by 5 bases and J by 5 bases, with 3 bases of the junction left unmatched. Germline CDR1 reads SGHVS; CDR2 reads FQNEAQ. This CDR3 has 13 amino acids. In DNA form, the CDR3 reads TGTGCCAGCAGCCCGGGACTAGCGAACGAGCAGTACTTC. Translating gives CASSPGLANEQYF. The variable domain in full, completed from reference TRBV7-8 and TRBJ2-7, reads GAGVSQSPRYKVAKRGQDVALRCDPISGHVSLFWYQQALGQGPEFLTYFQNEAQLDKSGLPSDRFFAERPEGSVSTLKIQRTQQEDSAVYLCASSPGLANEQYFGPGTRLTVT.

CDR3 DNA sequence: TGTGCCAGCAGCGCACTTAGCGGGGCCCCCACCGGGGAGCTGTTTTTT. This sequence encodes CASSALSGAPTGELFF. This chain uses TRBV9 with TRBJ2-2; TRBD2 aligns across 8 bases. The V gene end was trimmed by 3 bases and the J gene end by 4 bases; junction bases not matched to a gene: 8. The CDR3 is 16 residues long. The germline gives CDR1 SGDLS, CDR2 YYNGEE.

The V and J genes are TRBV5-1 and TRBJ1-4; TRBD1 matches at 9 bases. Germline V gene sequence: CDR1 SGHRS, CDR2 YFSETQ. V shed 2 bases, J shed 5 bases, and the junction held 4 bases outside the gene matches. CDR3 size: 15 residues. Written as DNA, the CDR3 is TGCGCCAGCAGCTTATCGGACAGGGGCAATGAAAAACTGTTTTTT. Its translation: CASSLSDRGNEKLFF.

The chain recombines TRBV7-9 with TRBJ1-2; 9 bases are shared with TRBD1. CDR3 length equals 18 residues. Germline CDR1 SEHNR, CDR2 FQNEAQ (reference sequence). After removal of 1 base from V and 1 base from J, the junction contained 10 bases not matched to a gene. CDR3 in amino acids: CASSLVPGQGSVNYGYTF. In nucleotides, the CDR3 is TGTGCCAGCAGCTTAGTACCGGGACAGGGATCGGTTAACTATGGCTACACCTTC.

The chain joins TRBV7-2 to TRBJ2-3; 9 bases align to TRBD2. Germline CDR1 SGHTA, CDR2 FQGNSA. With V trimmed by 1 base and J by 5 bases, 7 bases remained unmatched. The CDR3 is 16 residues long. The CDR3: CASSLEAGGPKDTQYF. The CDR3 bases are TGTGCCAGCAGCTTAGAGGCGGGGGGGCCTAAAGATACGCAGTATTTT.

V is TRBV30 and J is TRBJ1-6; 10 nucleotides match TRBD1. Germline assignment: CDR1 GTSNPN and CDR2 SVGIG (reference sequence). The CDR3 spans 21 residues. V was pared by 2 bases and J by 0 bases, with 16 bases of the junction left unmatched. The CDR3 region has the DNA TGTGCCTGGAGTCCCGGACAGGGGGTATATACTCTAAGCTCCTATAATTCACCCCTCCACTTT. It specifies CAWSPGQGVYTLSSYNSPLHF.

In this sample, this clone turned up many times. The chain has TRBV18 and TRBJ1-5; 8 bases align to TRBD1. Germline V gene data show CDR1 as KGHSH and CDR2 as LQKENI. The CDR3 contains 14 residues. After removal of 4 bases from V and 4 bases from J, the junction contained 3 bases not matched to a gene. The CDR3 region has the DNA TGTGCCAGCTCACAGACAGGGGCAAATCAGCCCCAGCATTTT. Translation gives CASSQTGANQPQHF.

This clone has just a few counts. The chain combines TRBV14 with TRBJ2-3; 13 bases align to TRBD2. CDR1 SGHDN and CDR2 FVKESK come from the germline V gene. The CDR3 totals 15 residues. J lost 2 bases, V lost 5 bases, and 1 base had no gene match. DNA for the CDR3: TGTGCCAGCAGCGGACTAGCGGGGGTCACAGATACGCAGTATTTT. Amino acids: CASSGLAGVTDTQYF.

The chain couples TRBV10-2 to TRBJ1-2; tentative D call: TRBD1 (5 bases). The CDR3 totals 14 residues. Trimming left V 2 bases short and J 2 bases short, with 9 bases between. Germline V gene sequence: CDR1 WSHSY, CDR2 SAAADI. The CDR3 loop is CASSERGENYGYTF. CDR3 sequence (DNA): TGCGCCAGCAGTGAGCGGGGGGAGAACTATGGCTACACCTTC.

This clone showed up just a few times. The CDR3 loop is CAWSRGLEQNYEQYF. CDR3 bases: TGTGCCTGGAGTCGAGGACTAGAACAGAACTACGAGCAGTACTTC. The chain employs TRBV30 and TRBJ2-7; TRBD2 matches at 7 bases. This CDR3 has 15 amino acids. From germline, CDR1 is GTSNPN and CDR2 SVGIG (reference sequence). V lost 2 bases, J lost 3 bases, and 10 bases stayed unmatched.

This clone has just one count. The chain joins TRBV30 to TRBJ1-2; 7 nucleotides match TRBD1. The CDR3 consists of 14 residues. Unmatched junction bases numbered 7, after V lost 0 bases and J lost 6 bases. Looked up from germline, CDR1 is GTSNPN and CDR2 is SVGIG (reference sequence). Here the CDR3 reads CAWSVLTGEDGYTF. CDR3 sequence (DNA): TGTGCCTGGAGTGTACTAACAGGGGAGGATGGCTACACCTTC.